What follows are 21 T cell receptor beta chains derived from one specimen sequenced in a study of blood T cell repertoires in COVID-19. Generated by immunoSEQ multiplex PCR, the TCRdb table keeps only in-frame clones and is missing some. Among 100,000 to 150,000 clones listed, around 87% were seen once. Sequenced sample: peripheral blood. These receptors all come from a woman aged 55-75 years with acute or convalescent COVID-19.

This rearrangement joins TRBV6-5 to TRBJ2-7; 7 bases fit TRBD2. The ends lost 4 bases at V and 5 bases at J; junction bases unmatched: 8. The CDR3 runs to 14 residues. Germline V gene data show CDR1 as MNHEY and CDR2 as SVGAGI. Here the CDR3 reads CASSLAGVVHEQYF. DNA for the CDR3: TGTGCCAGCAGTTTGGCGGGAGTCGTCCACGAGCAGTACTTC.

The J gene is TRBJ1-2, the V gene TRBV7-9, with D possibly TRBD1 on 6 matching bases. The CDR3 is made up of 16 amino acids. Per germline, CDR1 SEHNR and CDR2 FQNEAQ (reference sequence). V was trimmed by 3 bases and J by 4 bases, leaving 18 bases between them. The DNA for the CDR3 is TGTGCCAGCAGCTTTCCCGACGGGACAATCTTCTATGGCTACACCTTC. Translating it yields CASSFPDGTIFYGYTF.

This clone was picked up a small number of times. The chain couples TRBV9 to TRBJ1-6; TRBD1 matches 8 bases. The germline V gene has CDR1 SGDLS and CDR2 YYNGEE. The CDR3 is made up of 15 amino acids. The V segment lost 4 bases and the J segment 7 bases; nucleotides outside the gene matches: 7. CDR3 DNA sequence: TGTGCCAGCAGCCCCGGACAGGGACTCAATTCACCCCTCCACTTT. Its translation is CASSPGQGLNSPLHF.

J is TRBJ1-2 and V is TRBV5-1, with 7 bases matching TRBD1. V lost 2 bases to trimming and J lost 4 bases; unmatched junction nucleotides: 11. CDR3 length: 16 residues. Germline CDR1 is SGHRS and CDR2 is YFSETQ. CDR3 DNA sequence: TGCGCCAGCAGCTTCAATCCGGGACAGCGGTTCTATGGCTACACCTTC. Its protein is CASSFNPGQRFYGYTF.

This chain uses TRBV6-6 with TRBJ1-1, with no clear D. The V gene lost 0 bases and the J gene lost 0 bases, with 11 bases spanning the gap. Germline-derived CDR1 and CDR2 are MNHNY and SVGAGI (reference sequence). The CDR3 sequence is 16 residues long. CDR3 nucleotide sequence: TGTGCCAGCAGTTACTCGACACAACCTTTGAACACTGAAGCTTTCTTT. Its protein product is CASSYSTQPLNTEAFF.

This clone was seen once. V gene TRBV9 combines with J gene TRBJ2-2, with 7 nucleotides matching TRBD2. CDR3 length equals 15 residues. The V gene's germline CDR1 is SGDLS and CDR2 YYNGEE. The V segment lost 9 bases and the J segment 3 bases; nucleotides outside the gene matches: 11. The CDR3 sequence is CATSTSERHTGELFF. DNA of the CDR3: TGTGCCACCAGTACTAGCGAGAGGCACACCGGGGAGCTGTTTTTT.

The chain employs TRBV6-6 and TRBJ1-2; D might be TRBD1 (5 bases). V was shortened by 7 bases and J by 7 bases, with 13 bases between the two germline ends. This CDR3 comprises 12 residues. Germline values: CDR1 MNHNY, CDR2 SVGAGI (reference sequence). CDR3 in amino acids: CASIGQGFGYTF. DNA for the CDR3: TGTGCCAGCATAGGGCAGGGATTTGGCTACACCTTC.

The chain employs TRBV29-1 and TRBJ1-1; D not resolved. V was trimmed by 5 bases and J by 6 bases, leaving 7 bases between them. Germline V gives CDR1 SQVTM, CDR2 ANQGSEA. The CDR3 spans 10 residues. The CDR3 region has the DNA TGCAGCGTTTTAAGCGCTGAAGCTTTCTTT. Its translation: CSVLSAEAFF.

The chain uses TRBV30 and TRBJ1-3; 7 nucleotides match TRBD1. Germline loops: CDR1 GTSNPN, CDR2 SVGIG (reference sequence). The V and J ends lost 5 bases and 6 bases, in that order; junction bases with no gene match: 10. This CDR3 is built from 14 residues. This CDR3 reads CAWGLRQGANTIYF. The CDR3 DNA reads TGTGCCTGGGGACTTCGACAGGGCGCAAACACCATATATTTT.

J is TRBJ1-2 and V is TRBV10-2; D possibly corresponds to TRBD1 (5 bases). Germline CDR1 and CDR2: WSHSY and SAAADI. The CDR3 is 16 amino acids. V was cut by 3 bases and J by 8 bases, with 22 bases left in between. The CDR3 reads CASSDPTGTGRGGYTF. In DNA, the CDR3 is TGCGCCAGCAGTGACCCGACGGGGACTGGAAGGGGAGGCTACACCTTC.

The rearrangement joins TRBV12-5 to TRBJ2-1; D may be TRBD1 (6 bases). This CDR3 is built from 14 residues. The ends were cut back, 6 bases at V and 2 bases at J, with 11 bases in the middle. Germline V gives CDR1 LGHNT, CDR2 FRNRAP. CDR3 sequence (DNA): TGTGCTAGTGGCCCGGGGACAACCTACAATGAGCAGTTCTTC. Encoded protein: CASGPGTTYNEQFF.

Only a few counts were recorded for this clone. This chain uses TRBV2 with TRBJ1-1, with 7 nucleotides matching TRBD1. This CDR3 has 13 amino acids. V shed 2 bases, J shed 5 bases, and the junction held 2 bases outside the gene matches. Germline V CDR1 and CDR2: SNHLY, FYNNEI. The CDR3 DNA is TGTGCCAGCAGTGAATACAGGGGAACTGAAGCTTTCTTT. It yields the protein CASSEYRGTEAFF.

The chain uses TRBV30 and TRBJ2-7; tentatively, D is TRBD1 (6 bases). Germline assignment: CDR1 GTSNPN and CDR2 SVGIG (reference sequence). Trimming removed 4 bases at V and 5 bases at J, with 12 bases between. This CDR3 region has 12 residues. Written as DNA, the CDR3 is TGTGCCTGGACCACAGGGACCCACGAGCAGTACTTC. This codes for CAWTTGTHEQYF.

The J gene is TRBJ1-6, the V gene TRBV28; 7 bases map to TRBD1. Trimming cost V 6 bases and J 0 bases; bases outside gene matches: 17. Germline values: CDR1 MDHEN, CDR2 SYDVKM. CDR3 length: 20 residues. The CDR3, as DNA: TGTGCCAGCAGACTCCTGGGGGAACAGGGGACGAGCTCCTATAATTCACCCCTCCACTTT. This sequence encodes CASRLLGEQGTSSYNSPLHF.

This clone was picked up a small number of times. The V gene is TRBV15, the J gene TRBJ1-4, with a weak D call TRBD1 (6 bases). The CDR3 is 15 residues long. Germline V gene data show CDR1 as LNHNV and CDR2 as YYDKDF (reference sequence). V lost 0 bases and J 7 bases, leaving 12 bases between the germline ends. The DNA for the CDR3 is TGTGCCACCAGCAGAGAGCCAGGGGTGGCTGAAAAACTGTTTTTT. This sequence encodes CATSREPGVAEKLFF.

The chain links TRBV12-3 or TRBV12-4 to TRBJ2-7; 7 positions agree with TRBD1. This CDR3 region has 12 residues. V shed 4 bases and J 6 bases; nucleotides not matched to a gene: 3. The CDR3 region has the DNA TGTGCCAGCAGTTCCTCAGGGGGCGAGCAGTACTTC. It translates to CASSSSGGEQYF.

The V and J genes are TRBV5-1 and TRBJ2-1; maybe TRBD2 (6 bases). V was trimmed by 4 bases and J by 9 bases, leaving 11 bases between them. CDR1 is SGHRS, CDR2 YFSETQ, per germline. The CDR3 is 12 amino acids. DNA for the CDR3: TGCGCCAGCAGCAGGGACTTGCTTGAGCAGTTCTTC. Amino acid sequence: CASSRDLLEQFF.

The chain employs TRBV5-4 and TRBJ2-1; the match to TRBD2 covers 7 bases. V shed 7 bases, J shed 2 bases, and the junction held 6 bases outside the gene matches. The CDR3 runs 14 residues. Germline V gives CDR1 SGHNT, CDR2 YYREEE (reference sequence). The CDR3 loop reads CASWGGGPYNEQFF. The DNA for the CDR3 is TGTGCCAGCTGGGGGGGAGGGCCCTACAATGAGCAGTTCTTC.

A single count supports this clone. In DNA form, the CDR3 reads TGTGCCAGCAGTGTTGGGTCGGGAATGGACACCATATATTTT. It translates to CASSVGSGMDTIYF. The chain has TRBV2 and TRBJ1-3; no reliable D call. The ends were cut back, 4 bases at V and 8 bases at J, with 15 bases in the middle. The length of the CDR3 is 14 residues. The germline V gene has CDR1 SNHLY and CDR2 FYNNEI.

CDR3 sequence (DNA): TGTGCCAGTCGAGCTTCCCTTGGACAGGCAGGGTCACCCCTCCACTTT. This codes for CASRASLGQAGSPLHF. V usage is TRBV19 and J usage is TRBJ1-6; 7 bases map to TRBD1. Germline CDR1 is LNHDA and CDR2 is SQIVND (reference sequence). The CDR3 has 16 residues. V shed 8 bases, J shed 10 bases, and the junction held 17 bases outside the gene matches.

V usage is TRBV9 and J usage is TRBJ2-3; the match to TRBD2 covers 10 bases. This CDR3 is built from 17 residues. From germline, CDR1 is SGDLS and CDR2 YYNGEE. Unmatched junction bases numbered 9, after V lost 0 bases and J lost 5 bases. CDR3 protein: CASSVGASGRGVDTQYF. The CDR3 nucleotides read TGTGCCAGCAGCGTAGGGGCTAGCGGGAGAGGCGTAGATACGCAGTATTTT.